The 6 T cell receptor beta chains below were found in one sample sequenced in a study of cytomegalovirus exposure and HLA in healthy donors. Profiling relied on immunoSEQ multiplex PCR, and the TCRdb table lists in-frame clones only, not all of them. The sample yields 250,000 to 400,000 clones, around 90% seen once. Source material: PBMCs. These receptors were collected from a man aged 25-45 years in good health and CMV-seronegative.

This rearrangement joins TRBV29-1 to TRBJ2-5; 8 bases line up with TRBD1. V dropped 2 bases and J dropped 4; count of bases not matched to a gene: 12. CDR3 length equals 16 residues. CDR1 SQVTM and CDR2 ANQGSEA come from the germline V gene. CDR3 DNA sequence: TGCAGCGTTGAACCACACGGTGGACAGGGACGAGAGACCCAGTACTTC. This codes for CSVEPHGGQGRETQYF.

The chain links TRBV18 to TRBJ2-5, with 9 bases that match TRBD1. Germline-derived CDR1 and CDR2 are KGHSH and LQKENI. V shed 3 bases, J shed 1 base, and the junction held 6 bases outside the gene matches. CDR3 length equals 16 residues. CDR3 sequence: CASSPYTGGLQETQYF. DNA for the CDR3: TGTGCCAGCTCACCCTATACAGGGGGCCTCCAAGAGACCCAGTACTTC.

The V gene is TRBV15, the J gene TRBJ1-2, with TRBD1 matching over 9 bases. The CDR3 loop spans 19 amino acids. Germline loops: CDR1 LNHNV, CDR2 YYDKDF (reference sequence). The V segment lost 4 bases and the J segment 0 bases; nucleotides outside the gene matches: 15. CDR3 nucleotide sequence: TGTGCCACCAGCATACTAGGGGGGACAGGGTCTCATACTAACTATGGCTACACCTTC. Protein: CATSILGGTGSHTNYGYTF.

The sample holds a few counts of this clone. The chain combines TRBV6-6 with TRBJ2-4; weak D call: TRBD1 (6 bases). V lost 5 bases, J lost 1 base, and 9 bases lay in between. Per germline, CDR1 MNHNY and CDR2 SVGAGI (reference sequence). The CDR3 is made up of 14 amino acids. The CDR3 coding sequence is TGTGCCAGCAGTAACACAGGGGCCAAAAACATTCAGTACTTC. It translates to CASSNTGAKNIQYF.

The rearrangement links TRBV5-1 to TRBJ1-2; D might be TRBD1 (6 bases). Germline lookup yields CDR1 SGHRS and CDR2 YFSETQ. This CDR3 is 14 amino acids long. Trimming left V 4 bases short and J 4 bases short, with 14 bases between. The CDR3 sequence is CASSDQGGIYGYTF. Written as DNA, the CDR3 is TGCGCCAGCAGCGATCAAGGGGGTATCTATGGCTACACCTTC. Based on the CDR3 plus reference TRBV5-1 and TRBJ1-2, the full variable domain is KAGVTQTPRYLIKTRGQQVTLSCSPISGHRSVSWYQQTPGQGLQFLFEYFSETQRNKGNFPGRFSGRQFSNSRSEMNVSTLELGDSALYLCASSDQGGIYGYTFGSGTRLTVV.

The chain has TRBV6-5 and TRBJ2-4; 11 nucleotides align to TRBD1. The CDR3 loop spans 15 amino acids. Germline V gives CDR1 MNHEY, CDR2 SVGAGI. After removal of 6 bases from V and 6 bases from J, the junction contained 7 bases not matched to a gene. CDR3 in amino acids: CASRHTGTGGNIQYF. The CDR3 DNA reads TGTGCCAGCAGACACACCGGGACAGGGGGAAACATTCAGTACTTC.